What follows is one TCR beta chain and its context. Its antigen is not known. The V end lost 8 bases, the J end lost 8 bases, and 11 bases lay between the germline ends. This CDR3 spans 11 amino acids. The germline V gene has CDR1 SGHAT and CDR2 FQNNGV. This sample stems from a study of cytomegalovirus exposure and HLA in healthy donors. Study-wide results and limits: Productive status was seen about 87% or about 30% of the time for most TCR beta V segments in an earlier analysis. Judged likely to be a sequencing artifact was a cluster of highly shared sequence variants.

In the PCR, 60 Vbeta and 13 Jbeta primers were used. TCRdb's table, derived via immunoSEQ multiplex PCR, lists solely in-frame clones and lacks some. The table has about 140,000 clones, around 81% seen once. Donors were ostensibly healthy at sampling, although undocumented immune exposures were probable. This clonotype was obtained from a man in his forties in good health and CMV-seropositive. This sequence joins TRBV11-2 and TRBJ2-3; D not resolved. The sample was PBMCs. CDR3 sequence: CASGVGRTQYF. The CDR3 DNA reads TGTGCCAGCGGAGTGGGTCGTACGCAGTATTTT.